The source of this TCR beta chain is a study of human T cells and chemical hapten exposure. After removal of 5 bases from V and 2 bases from J, the junction contained 7 bases not matched to a gene. This CDR3 has 17 residues. Germline V gene lookup returns CDR1 SGHTA and CDR2 FQGNSA. This sample's time point: patch test 2, 6 weeks after DPC sensitization. The treatment here: therapeutic diphenylcyclopropenone sensitization with weekly scalp DPC. This clonotype was counted many times. TCRdb itself ran the RACE reads through MiXCR, one entry per CDR3 protein. In the table there are roughly 96,000 distinct CDR3 sequences, approximately 8.6% of which are singletons.

The receptor was isolated from a middle-aged woman with alopecia areata. Some clones in this sample may be carry-over from other donors' samples. This sequence joins TRBV7-2 and TRBJ2-1; 12 bases are a match to TRBD2. The material sequenced was whole blood, taken in connection with sensitization to the hapten diphenylcyclopropenone (DPC). DNA for the CDR3: TGTGCCAGCAGCCCGTCGACTAGCGGGAGTACCTACAATGAGCAGTTCTTC. Residues: CASSPSTSGSTYNEQFF.